The entry below describes one T cell receptor (beta chain). TCRdb's table, derived via immunoSEQ multiplex PCR, lists solely in-frame clones and lacks some. This table holds roughly 500,000 clones, around 90% found once. The CDR3 runs 14 residues. In germline, CDR1 is GTSNPN, CDR2 SVGIG (reference sequence). Trimming shortened V by 0 bases and J by 3 bases, and 11 bases separated the two germline ends. Treatment indicated: around 19 received Ad26.COV2.S at low or high dose, single or two shots; roughly 5 received placebo; per-sample allocation not given. Day 63 following the first vaccine or placebo injection was when the samples were taken. The data belong to a study of Ad26.COV2.S vaccination and SARS-CoV-2 variants.

This clonotype originated in a person between 18 and 65 years old who received the Ad26.COV2.S COVID-19 vaccine or a placebo. This chain connects TRBV30 to TRBJ2-5; D gene uncertain. Here the sequenced sample was peripheral blood, taken in a trial of Ad26.COV2.S vaccine versus placebo. CDR3 residues: CAWSVLDGEETQYF. Here the CDR3 DNA reads TGTGCCTGGAGTGTACTGGACGGTGAAGAGACCCAGTACTTC.